A single sample gave rise to the 14 T cell receptor beta chains below, sequenced in a study of blood T cells in healthy people across ages. Sample-barcoded 5' priming and a J-beta primer mix drove a second PCR of 7 to 11 cycles. TCRdb ran MiXCR on the 5' RACE reads and lists one entry per CDR3 protein. The sample includes 1.5 million to 2 million distinct CDR3 sequences, about 39% of them seen just once. What was sequenced was blood. These receptors were obtained from a human donor in good health.

This clonotype showed up just a few times. The rearrangement links TRBV12-3 or TRBV12-4 to TRBJ2-3; weak D call: TRBD2 (5 bases). This CDR3 contains 17 residues. V dropped 0 bases and J dropped 3 bases, with 16 bases sitting between them. CDR3 nucleotide sequence: TGTGCCAGCAGTTTAGCGCTAAGGGAGCGGAGGACAGATACGCAGTATTTT. Its translation is CASSLALRERRTDTQYF.

About this clonotype: The junction differs from germline at one of its ends, possibly a read error. The chain has TRBV2 and TRBJ1-1; D unclear. The CDR3 contains 12 residues. Germline CDR1 and CDR2: SNHLY and FYNNEI. CDR3 bases: TGTGTCAGCAGACATACTCGGGTTGAAACTTTCTTT. Translation gives CVSRHTRVETFF.

The chain recombines TRBV6-1 with TRBJ2-2; D not certain. This CDR3 comprises 11 residues. From germline, CDR1 is MNHNS and CDR2 SASEGT. The V gene lost 8 bases and the J gene lost 7 bases, with 8 bases spanning the gap. The CDR3 nucleotides are TGTGCCAGCGGGTGGGTCGGGGAGCTGTTTTTT. Amino acid sequence: CASGWVGELFF.

The V gene is TRBV6-5, the J gene TRBJ1-4; D is unresolved. The CDR3 loop spans 13 amino acids. In germline, CDR1 is MNHEY, CDR2 SVGAGI. V was cut by 2 bases and J by 7 bases, with 8 bases left in between. CDR3: CASSYRVGEKLFF. In DNA form, the CDR3 reads TGTGCCAGCAGTTACAGGGTTGGTGAAAAACTGTTTTTT.

The V call is TRBV6-5, the J call TRBJ1-2; possible D gene TRBD1, 5 bases. Trimming shortened V by 0 bases and J by 1 base, and 12 bases separated the two germline ends. CDR1 MNHEY and CDR2 SVGAGI come from the germline V gene. There are 16 residues in the CDR3. The CDR3 region has the DNA TGTGCCAGCAGTTACTCAACGGGGACCGTTAACTATGGCTACACCTTC. It encodes CASSYSTGTVNYGYTF.

J is TRBJ1-2 and V is TRBV6-4, with D possibly being TRBD1 (5 bases). Germline CDR1 and CDR2: MRHNA and SNTAGT. V lost 2 bases, J lost 5 bases, and 12 bases lay in between. The CDR3 loop spans 14 amino acids. The DNA of the CDR3 is TGTGCCAGCAGTGACGCTCAGGGTCGGTATGGCTACACCTTC. The encoded protein is CASSDAQGRYGYTF.

This clonotype was picked up a small number of times. The J gene is TRBJ1-5, the V gene TRBV12-3 or TRBV12-4; D call uncertain. V shed 5 bases and J shed 4 bases, with 9 bases lying between them. CDR3 length equals 13 residues. The CDR3 DNA reads as TGTGCCAGCAGTCTCATTAGGAATCAGCCCCAGCATTTT. Translation gives CASSLIRNQPQHF.

V and J are TRBV4-2 and TRBJ2-7; 14 bases are a match to TRBD2. Germline trimming cut 0 bases from V and 5 bases from J; bases unmatched to any gene: 9. The CDR3 extends over 18 amino acids. Germline loops: CDR1 LGHNA, CDR2 YNFKEQ. The CDR3 DNA follows: TGTGCCAGCAGCCAAGATGAGACTAGCGGGGGGGCCCAAGACGAGCAGTACTTC. It is translated as CASSQDETSGGAQDEQYF.

This chain joins TRBV30 and TRBJ2-1; TRBD2 is a possible D gene (7 bases). This CDR3 is 17 amino acids long. CDR1 and CDR2 (germline): GTSNPN, SVGIG (reference sequence). V lost 0 bases and J lost 1, with 16 bases in between. CDR3 residues: CAWSVLWRGRSYNEQFF. As DNA, the CDR3 is TGTGCCTGGAGTGTACTATGGCGGGGGCGGTCCTACAATGAGCAGTTCTTC.

This clonotype was observed a single time. The chain uses TRBV12-3 or TRBV12-4 and TRBJ2-1; D might be TRBD2 (5 bases). The CDR3 totals 12 residues. Trimming removed 4 bases from V and 13 bases from J, with 14 bases in between. The CDR3 DNA reads TGTGCCAGCAGTTCCGAGGGAGAGACCCAGTTCTTC. Its translation is CASSSEGETQFF.

Worth noting for this clonotype: This CDR3 is missing its conserved last phenylalanine or tryptophan, likely due to a read error. This chain connects TRBV2 to TRBJ1-1; tentatively, D is TRBD1 (5 bases). CDR3 length: 16 residues. Germline V gene data show CDR1 as SNHLY and CDR2 as FYNNEI. Trimming cost V 5 bases and J 1 base, with 17 bases left between them. The CDR3 protein is CASSQHPGTGNTEAFI. The DNA for the CDR3 is TGTGCCAGCAGTCAACACCCCGGGACTGGGAACACTGAAGCTTTCATT.

The chain uses TRBV6-6 and TRBJ1-2; tentative D call: TRBD1 (5 bases). CDR3 size: 14 residues. V lost 8 bases, J lost 3 bases, and 16 bases lay in between. The germline V gene encodes CDR1 MNHNY and CDR2 SVGAGI (reference sequence). The CDR3 sequence is CASLRRQGDYGYTF. The CDR3 DNA follows: TGTGCCAGCCTCCGTCGGCAGGGAGACTATGGCTACACCTTC.

The chain combines TRBV5-1 with TRBJ2-7; TRBD2 might be the D (7 bases). In germline, CDR1 is SGHRS, CDR2 YFSETQ. V was trimmed by 6 bases and J by 0 bases, leaving 22 bases between them. This CDR3 has 17 residues. CDR3 region: CASKYWGGGAFSYEQYF. CDR3 nucleotides: TGCGCCAGCAAATATTGGGGAGGGGGGGCCTTCTCCTACGAGCAGTACTTC.

The chain joins TRBV4-3 to TRBJ2-3, with 10 positions matching TRBD1. V lost 2 bases and J lost 3; bases outside the gene matches: 5. Germline V gene lookup returns CDR1 LGHNA and CDR2 YSLEER. The CDR3 extends over 16 amino acids. CDR3 sequence (DNA): TGCGCCAGCAGCCAATATAGGACAGGGGGGACAGATACGCAGTATTTT. Translating it yields CASSQYRTGGTDTQYF.